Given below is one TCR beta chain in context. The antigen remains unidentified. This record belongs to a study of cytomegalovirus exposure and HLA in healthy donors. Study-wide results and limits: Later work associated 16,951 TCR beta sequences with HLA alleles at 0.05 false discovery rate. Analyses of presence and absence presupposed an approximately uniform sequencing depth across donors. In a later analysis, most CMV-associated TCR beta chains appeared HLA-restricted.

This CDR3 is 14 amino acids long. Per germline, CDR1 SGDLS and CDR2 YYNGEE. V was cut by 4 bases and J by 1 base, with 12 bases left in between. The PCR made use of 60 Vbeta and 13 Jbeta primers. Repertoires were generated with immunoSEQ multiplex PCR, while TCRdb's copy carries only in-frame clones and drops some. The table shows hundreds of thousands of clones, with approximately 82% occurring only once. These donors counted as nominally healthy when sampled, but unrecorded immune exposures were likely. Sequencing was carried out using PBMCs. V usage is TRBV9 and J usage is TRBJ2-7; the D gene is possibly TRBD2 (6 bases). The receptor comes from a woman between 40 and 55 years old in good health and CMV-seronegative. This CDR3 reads CASSLTGTSYEQYF. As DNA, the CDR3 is TGTGCCAGCAGCCTAACGGGGACTTCCTACGAGCAGTACTTC.